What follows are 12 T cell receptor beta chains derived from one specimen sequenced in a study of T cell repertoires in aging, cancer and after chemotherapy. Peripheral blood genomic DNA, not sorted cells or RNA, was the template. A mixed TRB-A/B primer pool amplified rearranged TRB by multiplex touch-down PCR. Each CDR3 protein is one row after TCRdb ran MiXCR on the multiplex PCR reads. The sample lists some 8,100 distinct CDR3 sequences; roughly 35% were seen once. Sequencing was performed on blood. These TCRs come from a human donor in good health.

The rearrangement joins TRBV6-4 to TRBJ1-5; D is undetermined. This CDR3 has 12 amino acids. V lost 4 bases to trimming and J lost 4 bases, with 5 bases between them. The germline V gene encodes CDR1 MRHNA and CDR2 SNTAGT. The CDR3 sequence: CASSVLNQPQHF. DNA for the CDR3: TGTGCCAGCAGTGTTCTTAATCAGCCCCAGCATTTT.

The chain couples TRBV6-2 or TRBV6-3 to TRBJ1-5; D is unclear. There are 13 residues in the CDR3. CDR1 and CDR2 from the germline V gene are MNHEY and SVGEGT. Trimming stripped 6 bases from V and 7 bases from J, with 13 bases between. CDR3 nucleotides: TGTGCCAGCAGGCGGGTTTTGGGACAGCCCCAGCATTTT. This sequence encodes CASRRVLGQPQHF.

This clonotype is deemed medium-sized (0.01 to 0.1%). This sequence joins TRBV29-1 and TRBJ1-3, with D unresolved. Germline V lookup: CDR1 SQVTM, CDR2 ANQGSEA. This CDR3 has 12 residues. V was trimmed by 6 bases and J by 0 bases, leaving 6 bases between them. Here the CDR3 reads CSVSLSGNTIYF. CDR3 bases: TGCAGCGTCAGCCTCTCTGGAAACACCATATATTTT.

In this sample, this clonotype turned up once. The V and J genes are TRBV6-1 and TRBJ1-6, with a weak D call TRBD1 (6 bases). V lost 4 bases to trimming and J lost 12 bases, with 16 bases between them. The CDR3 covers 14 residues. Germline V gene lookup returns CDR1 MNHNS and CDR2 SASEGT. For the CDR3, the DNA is TGTGCCAGCAGTGCCGGGGGGGCGGCCCAACCCCTCCACTTT. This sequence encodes CASSAGGAAQPLHF.

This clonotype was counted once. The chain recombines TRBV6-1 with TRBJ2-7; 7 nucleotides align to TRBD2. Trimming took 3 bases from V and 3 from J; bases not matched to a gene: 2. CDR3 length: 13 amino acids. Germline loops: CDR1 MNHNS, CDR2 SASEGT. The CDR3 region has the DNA TGTGCCAGCAGTGAGGGGGGGTACTACGAGCAGTACTTC. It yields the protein CASSEGGYYEQYF.

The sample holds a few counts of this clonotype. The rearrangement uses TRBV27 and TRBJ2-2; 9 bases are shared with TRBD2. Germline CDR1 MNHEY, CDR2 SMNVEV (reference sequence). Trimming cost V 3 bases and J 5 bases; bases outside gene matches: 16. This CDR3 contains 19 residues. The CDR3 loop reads CASSFRGRAGGFATGELFF. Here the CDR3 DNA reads TGTGCCAGCAGTTTTAGGGGTCGAGCGGGGGGCTTCGCGACCGGGGAGCTGTTTTTT.

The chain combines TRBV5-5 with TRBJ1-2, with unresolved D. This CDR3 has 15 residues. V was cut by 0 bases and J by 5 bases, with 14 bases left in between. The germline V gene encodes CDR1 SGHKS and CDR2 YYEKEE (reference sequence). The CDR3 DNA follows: TGTGCCAGCAGCTTGGGGGGTCCATCCCAATATGGCTACACCTTC. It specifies CASSLGGPSQYGYTF. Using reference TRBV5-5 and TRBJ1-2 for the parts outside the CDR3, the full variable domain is DAGVTQSPTHLIKTRGQQVTLRCSPISGHKSVSWYQQVLGQGPQFIFQYYEKEERGRGNFPDRFSARQFPNYSSELNVNALLLGDSALYLCASSLGGPSQYGYTFGSGTRLTVV.

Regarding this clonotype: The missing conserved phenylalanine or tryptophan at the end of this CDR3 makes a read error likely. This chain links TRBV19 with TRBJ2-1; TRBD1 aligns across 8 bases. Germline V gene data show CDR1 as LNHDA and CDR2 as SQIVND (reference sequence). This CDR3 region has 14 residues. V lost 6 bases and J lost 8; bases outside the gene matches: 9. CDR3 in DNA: TGTGCCAGTAGACCGGGACAGGTTGGGGATGAGCAGTTCATC. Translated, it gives CASRPGQVGDEQFI.

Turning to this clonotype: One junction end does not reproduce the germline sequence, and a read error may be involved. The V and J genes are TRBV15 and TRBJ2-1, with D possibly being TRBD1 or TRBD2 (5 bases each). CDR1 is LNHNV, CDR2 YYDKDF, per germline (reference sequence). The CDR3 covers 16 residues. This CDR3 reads CATSRGRGTDYNEKFF. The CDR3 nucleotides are TGTGCCACCAGCAGGGGAAGGGGCACAGACTACAATGAGAAGTTCTTC.

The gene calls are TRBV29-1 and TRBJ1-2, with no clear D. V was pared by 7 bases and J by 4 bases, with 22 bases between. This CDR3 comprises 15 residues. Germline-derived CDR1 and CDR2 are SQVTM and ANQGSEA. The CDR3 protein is CSARLYEAQAYGYTF. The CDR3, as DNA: TGCAGCGCCCGGTTGTACGAGGCGCAGGCCTATGGCTACACCTTC.

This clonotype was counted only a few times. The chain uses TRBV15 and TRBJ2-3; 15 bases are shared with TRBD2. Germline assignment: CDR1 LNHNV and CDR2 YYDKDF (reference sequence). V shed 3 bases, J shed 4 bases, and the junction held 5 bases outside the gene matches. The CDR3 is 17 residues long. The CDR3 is CATSRGLAGGSADTQYF. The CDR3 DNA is TGTGCCACCAGCAGGGGACTAGCGGGAGGTAGTGCAGATACGCAGTATTTT.

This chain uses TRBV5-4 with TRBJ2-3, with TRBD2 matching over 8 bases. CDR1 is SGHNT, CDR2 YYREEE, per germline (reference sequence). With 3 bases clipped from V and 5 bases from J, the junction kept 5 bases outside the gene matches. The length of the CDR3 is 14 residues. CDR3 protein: CASSSGLVGDTQYF. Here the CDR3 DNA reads TGTGCCAGCAGCTCGGGACTAGTGGGAGATACGCAGTATTTT.